Listed below are T cell receptor beta chains from one sample, sequenced in a study of cytomegalovirus exposure and HLA in healthy donors. Clones were sequenced by immunoSEQ multiplex PCR, and TCRdb holds only the in-frame ones, with some missing. The table shows about 120,000 clones, with approximately 79% occurring only once. Sequenced sample: PBMCs. The receptors originated from a man between 45 and 60 years old in good health and CMV-seropositive. The CDR3 runs from the conserved cysteine through the conserved F or W. The size of a clone is reported for some rows only, either as once, few or many, or as a class for expanded clones.

clone_size j_call v_call cdr3_aa
. TRBJ2-3 TRBV2 CASSEEGEGTDTQYF
once TRBJ2-1 TRBV4-1 CASSQGLHNEQFF
. TRBJ1-2 TRBV27 CASSLSAQEGGYTF
. TRBJ2-1 TRBV21-1 CASSKGGRGFPNEQFF
. TRBJ1-1 TRBV7-9 CASSLVGAPEAFF
. TRBJ2-3 TRBV1 CTSSQTGGDSCDTQYF
. TRBJ1-3 TRBV20-1 CSATKGDTIYF
. TRBJ2-2 TRBV4-3 CASSQTGLLNTGELFF
. TRBJ1-5 TRBV5-4 CAMTQGGNQPQHF
. TRBJ1-2 TRBV5-1 CASSLTREGGYTF
. TRBJ1-3 TRBV27 CASSPGTGVGTIYF
. TRBJ1-1 TRBV5-1 CASSYQTGGNTEAFF
few TRBJ1-1 TRBV28 CASGLFVAEAFF
. TRBJ2-3 TRBV6-5 CASSYDSLSTDTQYF
. TRBJ2-7 TRBV11-2 CASRGQGNSYEQYF
. TRBJ1-2 TRBV7-9 CASSGYTRDRGLGGYTF
. TRBJ1-1 TRBV7-9 CASSSVQGGNTEAFF
few TRBJ1-5 TRBV7-8 CASSPDGTAYQPQHF
. . TRBV7-9 CASSYDRVFDEQYF
. TRBJ2-7 TRBV11-2 CASSLDRRRDSLSYEQYF
. TRBJ2-7 TRBV6-1 CAISGGLAGVGDEQYF
. TRBJ2-7 TRBV2 CASSPRPRGYEQYF
few TRBJ1-1 TRBV18 CASSRQGNTEAFF
. TRBJ2-1 TRBV28 CASRPTGGSYNEQFF
. TRBJ2-7 TRBV7-9 CSSSSLSHEQYF
. TRBJ1-4 TRBV7-2 CASSAWGATNEKLFF
few TRBJ1-1 TRBV7-2 CASSLVEQGMTEAFF
. TRBJ2-1 TRBV19 CASSRVAGGDNEQFF
. TRBJ2-2 TRBV4-3 CASSHLQAGTELFF
. TRBJ2-2 TRBV5-1 CASSFGTYGGELFF
few TRBJ2-3 TRBV5-1 CASSLQSTSGGSDTQYF
. TRBJ1-2 TRBV6-5 CASGQQVGYTF
. TRBJ1-5 TRBV7-8 CASSVSGGSNQPQHF
. TRBJ2-5 TRBV2 CASSGRQETQYF
. TRBJ2-7 TRBV5-4 CASSAPGEQYF
. TRBJ1-2 TRBV5-4 CASRSGQGRNGYTF
. TRBJ2-1 TRBV18 CASSPKQGASYNEQFF
few TRBJ2-7 TRBV7-9 CASSPVSGSSNEQYF
. . TRBV6-1 CASSEPDRVYYEQYF
. TRBJ2-5 TRBV2 CASSDWVGGSGSQYF
. TRBJ1-1 TRBV11-3 CASSRQMNTEAFF
. TRBJ1-1 TRBV9 CASSVVRDSGNTEAFF
. TRBJ2-5 TRBV5-4 CASSLHFLTSGRGAETQYF
. TRBJ1-5 TRBV27 CASSLYRDPRLAGALAGPQHF
few TRBJ2-7 TRBV29-1 CFFKQKAAYEQYF
. TRBJ2-7 TRBV13 CASSFTYRGTSGNYEQYF
. TRBJ2-7 TRBV5-1 CASSFGSGASYEQYF
. TRBJ2-2 TRBV6-1 CASRLQGAGELFF
. TRBJ1-2 TRBV11-2 CASSLDTGDSYGYTF
. . TRBV28 CASSLSAGDRDLFYEQYF
. TRBJ2-7 TRBV13 CASSLGGGGGEQYF
once TRBJ2-3 TRBV28 CASSLAGRNTQYF